Below, 14 T cell receptor beta chains from the same sample are listed, as sequenced in a study of T cells in Graves' hyperthyroidism and ophthalmopathy. Amplified TCR beta CDR3 regions derived from RNA transcripts. Carried out on the TCR CDR3, a first-round RT-PCR used the HTBI primer set. Via MiXCR, TCRdb re-called the multiplex PCR reads, giving one row per CDR3 protein. The profile shows about 620,000 distinct CDR3 sequences, 15% to 20% of them singletons. Sequencing was performed on blood. The receptors derive from a woman under 40 with Graves' hyperthyroidism.

The chain joins TRBV5-1 to TRBJ2-3; TRBD1 agrees at 8 bases. The CDR3 runs to 15 residues. V lost 5 bases and J lost 5; bases outside the gene matches: 10. The germline V gene has CDR1 SGHRS and CDR2 YFSETQ. CDR3 loop: CASSQRSTGEDTQYF. For the CDR3, the DNA is TGCGCCAGCAGTCAGAGATCGACAGGGGAAGATACGCAGTATTTT.

This clonotype has more than one count but fewer than ten. This sequence joins TRBV7-9 and TRBJ2-2, with D tentatively TRBD2 (5 bases). CDR3 size: 16 residues. Trimming shortened V by 5 bases and J by 2 bases, and 15 bases separated the two germline ends. Looked up from germline, CDR1 is SEHNR and CDR2 is FQNEAQ (reference sequence). In DNA form, the CDR3 reads TGTGCCAGCAGCCCGCGGGCAGTAGCTAACACCGGGGAGCTGTTTTTT. It translates to CASSPRAVANTGELFF.

Only a few counts were recorded for this clonotype. V is TRBV7-9 and J is TRBJ2-5; TRBD2 matches at 7 bases. Germline V lookup: CDR1 SEHNR, CDR2 FQNEAQ (reference sequence). The CDR3 runs 14 residues. V lost 6 bases and J lost 4; bases outside the gene matches: 8. The CDR3 sequence is CASSRRWGGETQYF. In DNA, the CDR3 is TGTGCCAGCAGTCGAAGGTGGGGGGGAGAGACCCAGTACTTC.

This clonotype was counted between two and nine times. V gene TRBV5-6 combines with J gene TRBJ2-2; no reliable D call. This CDR3 spans 13 amino acids. CDR1 is SGHDT and CDR2 is YYEEEE in the germline V gene. V lost 4 bases to trimming and J lost 10 bases, with 14 bases between them. The CDR3 DNA follows: TGTGCCAGCAGCCCCACGGACCGCGAGGAGCTGTTTTTT. It codes for CASSPTDREELFF. Full variable domain (rest looked up from reference TRBV5-6 and TRBJ2-2): DAGVTQSPTHLIKTRGQQVTLRCSPKSGHDTVSWYQQALGQGPQFIFQYYEEEERQRGNFPDRFSGHQFPNYSSELNVNALLLGDSALYLCASSPTDREELFFGEGSRLTVL.

This clonotype was observed a few times. The genes are TRBV27 and TRBJ2-1, with 9 nucleotides matching TRBD2. J gave up 7 bases and V 5 bases, and 9 bases lay outside the gene matches. There are 15 residues in the CDR3. Germline lookup yields CDR1 MNHEY and CDR2 SMNVEV (reference sequence). The CDR3 is CASSRASGNWNEQFF. The CDR3 nucleotides are TGTGCCAGCAGTCGCGCTAGCGGGAATTGGAATGAGCAGTTCTTC.

The chain combines TRBV13 with TRBJ1-2; D is perhaps TRBD1 (5 bases). CDR1 is PRHDT, CDR2 FYEKMQ, per germline (reference sequence). V was shortened by 4 bases and J by 6 bases, with 15 bases between the two germline ends. The CDR3 sequence is 14 residues long. In DNA form, the CDR3 reads TGTGCCAGCAGCTCAGGGACGGCCTGGGATGGCTACACCTTC. The encoded protein is CASSSGTAWDGYTF.

The genes are TRBV28 and TRBJ2-5; D is possibly TRBD1 (6 bases). The CDR3 has 16 residues. V was cut by 2 bases and J by 5 bases, with 18 bases left in between. CDR1 is MDHEN and CDR2 is SYDVKM in the germline V gene. The CDR3 here is CASSLRDTPSGETQYF. CDR3 nucleotide sequence: TGTGCCAGCAGTTTACGGGACACGCCGTCGGGGGAGACCCAGTACTTC.

The chain uses TRBV28 and TRBJ1-3; D possibly corresponds to TRBD1 (5 bases). Trimming removed 9 bases at V and 5 bases at J, with 17 bases between. CDR1 is MDHEN, CDR2 SYDVKM, per germline. This CDR3 has 14 residues. This CDR3 is CASRGGGTRNTIYF. The CDR3 nucleotides are TGTGCCAGTAGGGGCGGGGGGACTAGAAACACCATATATTTT. Based on the CDR3 plus reference TRBV28 and TRBJ1-3, the full variable domain is DVKVTQSSRYLVKRTGEKVFLECVQDMDHENMFWYRQDPGLGLRLIYFSYDVKMKEKGDIPEGYSVSREKKERFSLILESASTNQTSMYLCASRGGGTRNTIYFGEGSWLTVV.

The rearrangement joins TRBV28 to TRBJ2-3; 7 nucleotides agree with TRBD2. Germline CDR1 and CDR2: MDHEN and SYDVKM. This CDR3 region has 16 residues. Trimming at V came to 6 bases and at J to 0 bases, leaving 9 bases not matched to a gene. CDR3 protein: CASSQTLAASTDTQYF. DNA of the CDR3: TGTGCCAGCAGCCAAACCCTAGCGGCTAGCACAGATACGCAGTATTTT. Full variable domain (remainder filled in from reference TRBV28 and TRBJ2-3): DVKVTQSSRYLVKRTGEKVFLECVQDMDHENMFWYRQDPGLGLRLIYFSYDVKMKEKGDIPEGYSVSREKKERFSLILESASTNQTSMYLCASSQTLAASTDTQYFGPGTRLTVL.

This chain joins TRBV20-1 and TRBJ2-7; 9 nucleotides agree with TRBD2. Trimming removed 6 bases from V and 6 bases from J; junction bases left unmatched: 12. The CDR3 covers 14 residues. The germline V gene encodes CDR1 DFQATT and CDR2 SNEGSKA (reference sequence). CDR3 amino acids: CSAGLAGIVSEQYF. For the CDR3, the DNA is TGCAGTGCGGGTCTAGCGGGGATTGTCTCCGAGCAGTACTTC.

This clonotype has a count of ten or more. The gene calls are TRBV2 and TRBJ1-1; 8 bases are a match to TRBD1. Germline trimming cut 4 bases from V and 6 bases from J; bases unmatched to any gene: 13. The CDR3 runs 16 residues. The germline V gene has CDR1 SNHLY and CDR2 FYNNEI. This CDR3 is CASSGRTGWLIPEAFF. The CDR3 DNA reads TGTGCCAGCAGTGGTAGGACAGGGTGGTTAATCCCTGAAGCTTTCTTT.

The sample holds many counts of this clonotype. With a much larger clone just one base away, this may be a read error. The rearrangement joins TRBV7-9 to TRBJ2-7, with D maybe TRBD1 (5 bases). Germline-derived CDR1 and CDR2 are SEHNR and FQNEAQ (reference sequence). This CDR3 has 12 amino acids. In DNA, the CDR3 is TGTGCCAGCAGATTAGACAGCTACGAGCAGTACTTC. Amino acid sequence: CASRLDSYEQYF.

This chain connects TRBV4-3 to TRBJ2-5, with 7 bases fitting TRBD2. CDR1 and CDR2 from the germline V gene are LGHNA and YSLEER. V dropped 0 bases and J dropped 4; count of bases not matched to a gene: 8. This CDR3 has 16 residues. In DNA form, the CDR3 reads TGCGCCAGCAGCCAAGAGGCTAGCGGAGAAAGAGAGACCCAGTACTTC. Translation: CASSQEASGERETQYF.

About this clonotype: A single base separates this from a much larger clone, so it may be a read error. The rearrangement joins TRBV3-1 to TRBJ1-2, with D perhaps TRBD1 (5 bases). The CDR3 runs 14 residues. Germline V gene sequence: CDR1 LGHDT, CDR2 YNNKEL (reference sequence). DNA of the CDR3: TGTACCAGCAGCCAAAGGGGCTCGAATTATGGCTACACCTTC. Translation: CTSSQRGSNYGYTF.